This T cell receptor beta chain was retrieved from a study of blood T cell repertoires in COVID-19. Looking at the study overall: PBMCs, B-cell-depleted T cells, or T cells were the source of the cDNA or gDNA that made up the material.

The CDR3 spans 15 residues. The germline gives CDR1 LGHDT, CDR2 YNNKEL (reference sequence). Trimming cost V 4 bases and J 9 bases; bases outside gene matches: 9. As handled by the study authors: The assay estimated nucleated cells by amplifying reference gene primers. Only in-frame clones appear in the TCRdb table, and some are missing; sequencing was by immunoSEQ multiplex PCR. V and J calls and clone size are as listed in that table; D and trimming were resolved from the DNA. The sample contains 65,000 to 95,000 clones, 89% of which appear only once. This clone turned up a few times. The gene calls are TRBV3-1 (or the pseudogene TRBV3-2) and TRBJ1-6, with TRBD1 matching over 7 bases. This receptor was identified in a man older than 75 with acute or convalescent COVID-19. Material for sequencing was peripheral blood. As DNA, the CDR3 is TGTGCCAGCAGCCGTCGAACAGGGGAAAGTTCACCCCTCCACTTT. The encoded protein is CASSRRTGESSPLHF.